What follows are 28 T cell receptor beta chains derived from one specimen sequenced in a study of T-cell reconstitution after alpha-beta-depleted transplantation in children. Molecular barcoding with unique molecular identifiers was used for the TCRbeta library. In TCRdb, the PCR reads were re-called with MiXCR into one record per CDR3 protein. There are 200,000 to 250,000 distinct CDR3 sequences in the sample; about 8.7% occur only once, and less than 40% lies in the top ten. Source: PBMCs, mostly from graft donor cells, taken 360 days after TCRalphabeta/CD19-depleted stem cell transplant. These receptors were taken from a male patient between 2 and 9 years old who had a stem cell transplant for acute myeloid leukemia, so the T cells may come from the graft donor.

CDR3 in amino acids: CASSPRTSPYNEQFF. CDR3 nucleotides: TGCGCCAGCAGCCCTCGGACTAGCCCGTACAATGAGCAGTTCTTC. The rearrangement joins TRBV5-1 to TRBJ2-1; 8 bases are a match to TRBD2. V lost 4 bases and J lost 4; bases outside the gene matches: 7. The germline gives CDR1 SGHRS, CDR2 YFSETQ. CDR3 length equals 15 residues.

V gene TRBV19 combines with J gene TRBJ2-1; 8 bases match TRBD1. The germline gives CDR1 LNHDA, CDR2 SQIVND (reference sequence). There are 14 residues in the CDR3. With V trimmed by 8 bases and J by 6 bases, 9 bases remained unmatched. The CDR3 sequence: CASWSGQEANEQFF. CDR3 in DNA: TGTGCCAGTTGGTCGGGACAGGAGGCCAATGAGCAGTTCTTC. The full variable domain, in which reference TRBV19 and TRBJ2-1 provide the parts outside the CDR3, is DGGITQSPKYLFRKEGQNVTLSCEQNLNHDAMYWYRQDPGQGLRLIYYSQIVNDFQKGDIAEGYSVSREKKESFPLTVTSAQKNPTAFYLCASWSGQEANEQFFGPGTRLTVL.

This chain connects TRBV6-5 to TRBJ2-5; 13 bases agree with TRBD2. Germline loops: CDR1 MNHEY, CDR2 SVGAGI. After removal of 4 bases from V and 3 bases from J, the junction contained 5 bases not matched to a gene. The CDR3 totals 16 residues. CDR3 bases: TGTGCCAGCAGTTCTTCCGGGACTAGCGGGGAAGAGACCCAGTACTTC. This translates into CASSSSGTSGEETQYF.

A few counts support this clonotype. The V call is TRBV5-1, the J call TRBJ1-1; D remains unclear. The CDR3 covers 14 residues. Germline V gene data show CDR1 as SGHRS and CDR2 as YFSETQ. The V gene lost 0 bases and the J gene lost 4 bases, with 10 bases spanning the gap. CDR3 nucleotide sequence: TGCGCCAGCAGCTTGGCCAAGGGCTTCACTGAAGCTTTCTTT. This codes for CASSLAKGFTEAFF. Filled out from reference TRBV5-1 and TRBJ1-1, the complete variable domain reads KAGVTQTPRYLIKTRGQQVTLSCSPISGHRSVSWYQQTPGQGLQFLFEYFSETQRNKGNFPGRFSGRQFSNSRSEMNVSTLELGDSALYLCASSLAKGFTEAFFGQGTRLTVV.

This clonotype was counted a few times. The V call is TRBV7-2, the J call TRBJ2-7, with 14 bases lining up with TRBD2. This CDR3 comprises 17 residues. Germline CDR1 SGHTA, CDR2 FQGNSA. V lost 3 bases, J lost 4 bases, and 8 bases stayed unmatched. For the CDR3, the DNA is TGTGCCAGCAGCTTCTCATTCCGGACTAGCGGGAGGTACGAGCAGTACTTC. As protein: CASSFSFRTSGRYEQYF.

This clonotype was counted between two and nine times. The rearrangement links TRBV29-1 to TRBJ1-3; unclear D gene. The ends were cut back, 5 bases at V and 2 bases at J, with 13 bases in the middle. Looked up from germline, CDR1 is SQVTM and CDR2 is ANQGSEA. The CDR3 is 14 amino acids. CDR3 coding DNA: TGCAGCGTTCTTAGCAGCAGAGCTGGAAACACCATATATTTT. Translation: CSVLSSRAGNTIYF. Full variable domain (remainder filled in from reference TRBV29-1 and TRBJ1-3): SAVISQKPSRDICQRGTSLTIQCQVDSQVTMMFWYRQQPGQSLTLIATANQGSEATYESGFVIDKFPISRPNLTFSTLTVSNMSPEDSSIYLCSVLSSRAGNTIYFGEGSWLTVV.

This clonotype has a count of ten or more. The rearrangement links TRBV5-1 to TRBJ2-3, with D hard to call. Trimming pared 3 bases from V and 2 bases from J, leaving 10 bases between. CDR3 length: 14 residues. Germline values: CDR1 SGHRS, CDR2 YFSETQ. The DNA of the CDR3 is TGCGCCAGCAGCTCCCGGGTTCCCACAGATACGCAGTATTTT. Its translation is CASSSRVPTDTQYF.

This clonotype was detected only a few times. This sequence joins TRBV5-1 and TRBJ2-1; D unclear. From germline, CDR1 is SGHRS and CDR2 YFSETQ. The CDR3 has 13 amino acids. V dropped 0 bases and J dropped 6 bases, with 7 bases sitting between them. CDR3 sequence: CASSLAWSNEQFF. The CDR3 DNA reads as TGCGCCAGCAGCTTGGCTTGGAGCAATGAGCAGTTCTTC.

The rearrangement joins TRBV7-3 to TRBJ2-7; TRBD2 matches at 9 bases. CDR3 size: 14 residues. V gave up 0 bases and J gave up 11 bases; unmatched junction bases: 8. Germline V gene sequence: CDR1 SGHTA, CDR2 FQGTGA. The CDR3 region has the DNA TGTGCCAGCAGCTTAACTCACTTAGCGGGAGAAAAGTACTTC. Its protein product is CASSLTHLAGEKYF.

Notes on this clonotype: One end of the junction fails to match germline, which may point to a read error. This chain joins TRBV29-1 and TRBJ1-1; D is uncertain. This CDR3 is 12 amino acids long. CDR1 SQVTM and CDR2 ANQGSEA come from the germline V gene. CDR3 sequence: CSASVVPTEALF. DNA of the CDR3: TGCAGCGCCTCGGTCGTCCCCACTGAAGCTCTTTTT.

Many counts were recorded for this clonotype. The gene calls are TRBV12-3 or TRBV12-4 and TRBJ1-1, with D maybe TRBD1 (6 bases). V lost 6 bases and J 1 base, leaving 24 bases between the germline ends. The CDR3 spans 18 residues. The CDR3 loop reads CASSSKPLTRTANTEAFF. The CDR3 nucleotides read TGTGCCAGCAGCTCTAAACCGTTAACCCGGACAGCGAACACTGAAGCTTTCTTT.

At least ten counts were recorded for this clonotype. The gene calls are TRBV29-1 and TRBJ2-5; 14 bases fit TRBD2. Looked up from germline, CDR1 is SQVTM and CDR2 is ANQGSEA. The ends lost 8 bases at V and 1 base at J; junction bases unmatched: 9. This CDR3 is 16 amino acids long. CDR3 in DNA: TGCAGCTCCGATGGACTAGCGGGAGGACCCCAAGAGACCCAGTACTTC. This codes for CSSDGLAGGPQETQYF.

The chain uses TRBV7-2 and TRBJ2-1; 11 nucleotides agree with TRBD1. This CDR3 spans 17 amino acids. V trimming: 5 bases; J trimming: 4 bases; junction bases outside the gene matches: 10. Germline values: CDR1 SGHTA, CDR2 FQGNSA. The DNA of the CDR3 is TGTGCCAGCAGCCGGACAGGGGGCCCTCTCCTTTACAATGAGCAGTTCTTC. Translating it yields CASSRTGGPLLYNEQFF.

This clonotype came up a few times. The V and J genes are TRBV2 and TRBJ2-5; D uncertain. CDR3 size: 10 residues. V lost 5 bases and J lost 5, with 3 bases in between. In germline, CDR1 is SNHLY, CDR2 FYNNEI. The CDR3 protein is CASSTETQYF. The CDR3 DNA follows: TGTGCCAGCAGTACGGAGACCCAGTACTTC.

In nucleotides, the CDR3 is TGTGCCAGCAGGTTTAGCGGGAGGCCCCTCTCCTACGAGCAGTACTTC. Translated, it gives CASRFSGRPLSYEQYF. This chain links TRBV7-3 with TRBJ2-7; TRBD2 matches 10 bases. The CDR3 loop spans 16 amino acids. Germline values: CDR1 SGHTA, CDR2 FQGTGA. The V and J ends lost 6 bases and 0 bases, in that order; junction bases with no gene match: 8.

The rearrangement joins TRBV5-6 to TRBJ2-3, with 8 nucleotides matching TRBD2. Germline V gene sequence: CDR1 SGHDT, CDR2 YYEEEE. Trimming at V came to 2 bases and at J to 6 bases, leaving 8 bases not matched to a gene. The CDR3 runs to 15 residues. The CDR3 reads CASSFPGGAVDTQYF. The CDR3 nucleotides are TGTGCCAGCAGCTTCCCCGGGGGGGCGGTGGATACGCAGTATTTT.

A few counts support this clonotype. This rearrangement joins TRBV5-1 to TRBJ2-1; the match to TRBD1 covers 8 bases. The germline V gene has CDR1 SGHRS and CDR2 YFSETQ. The CDR3 loop spans 17 amino acids. Trimming at V came to 4 bases and at J to 7 bases, leaving 16 bases not matched to a gene. CDR3 loop: CASSNRITGQDLNEQFF. CDR3 DNA: TGCGCCAGCAGCAACAGAATCACGGGACAGGATCTTAATGAGCAGTTCTTC.

This clonotype appeared a few times. V usage is TRBV27 and J usage is TRBJ2-7, with 12 positions matching TRBD2. Germline lookup yields CDR1 MNHEY and CDR2 SMNVEV (reference sequence). Trimming at V came to 6 bases and at J to 1 base, leaving 4 bases not matched to a gene. The CDR3 loop spans 15 amino acids. In nucleotides, the CDR3 is TGTGCCAGCAGCAGACTAGCGGGAGAATCCTACGAGCAGTACTTC. It translates to CASSRLAGESYEQYF.

This clonotype was seen more than once but under ten times. The chain links TRBV7-8 to TRBJ2-1; D remains ambiguous. The CDR3 extends over 11 amino acids. CDR1 is SGHVS and CDR2 is FQNEAQ in the germline V gene. V was clipped by 6 bases and J by 4 bases, with 4 bases between them. The CDR3 loop is CASRQYNEQFF. The CDR3 bases are TGTGCCAGCAGGCAATACAATGAGCAGTTCTTC.

This clonotype was seen ten or more times. The junction does not match germline at one end; this may be a read error. The chain links TRBV29-1 to TRBJ1-4; D remains unclear. Germline V gene sequence: CDR1 SQVTM, CDR2 ANQGSEA. There are 12 residues in the CDR3. The CDR3 region has the DNA TGCAGCGTCAAGAACCAAGAGGGCCACCCCAATTTT. Amino acids: CSVKNQEGHPNF.

This clonotype was detected a few times. V is TRBV20-1 and J is TRBJ1-5; D not resolved. The length of the CDR3 is 14 residues. CDR1 and CDR2 from the germline V gene are DFQATT and SNEGSKA (reference sequence). The V end was cut by 3 bases, the J end by 0 bases, with 9 bases between. CDR3 sequence (DNA): TGCAGTGCTAGTAAGGGAAATAGCAATCAGCCCCAGCATTTT. Its protein product is CSASKGNSNQPQHF.

Many counts were recorded for this clonotype. The DNA of the CDR3 is TGTGCCAGCAGTTCGCTAGTAGGATCTGGAAACACCATATATTTT. The encoded protein is CASSSLVGSGNTIYF. The chain is built from TRBV6-5 and TRBJ1-3; D not certain. This CDR3 spans 15 amino acids. V was cut by 4 bases and J by 1 base, with 11 bases left in between. Germline V gene data show CDR1 as MNHEY and CDR2 as SVGAGI.

In its sample, this clonotype was seen many times. V gene TRBV5-1 combines with J gene TRBJ2-7; the match to TRBD2 covers 8 bases. The CDR3 length is 15 residues. With 4 bases clipped from V and 3 bases from J, the junction kept 9 bases outside the gene matches. The germline CDR1 and CDR2 sequences are SGHRS and YFSETQ. The CDR3 is CASSLISGANYEQYV. The CDR3 DNA follows: TGCGCCAGCAGCCTCATTAGCGGGGCGAACTACGAGCAGTACGTC.

This clonotype appeared once. The chain uses TRBV7-9 and TRBJ2-7; either TRBD1 or TRBD2 may fit D (5 bases each). Trimming pared 3 bases from V and 0 bases from J, leaving 15 bases between. The CDR3 covers 16 residues. From germline, CDR1 is SEHNR and CDR2 FQNEAQ (reference sequence). DNA of the CDR3: TGTGCCAGCAGCTTGTCGATGGGACGGAACTCCTACGAGCAGTACTTC. This encodes CASSLSMGRNSYEQYF.

This clonotype was seen ten or more times. The rearrangement links TRBV9 to TRBJ2-5, with D possibly TRBD1 on 5 matching bases. This CDR3 contains 14 residues. CDR1 is SGDLS, CDR2 YYNGEE, per germline. Trimming removed 0 bases at V and 4 bases at J, with 10 bases between. The CDR3 bases are TGTGCCAGCAGCGTAGGTCCGCAGGGAGAGACCCAGTACTTC. Translation gives CASSVGPQGETQYF.

The V gene is TRBV4-2, the J gene TRBJ2-3; 11 positions match TRBD2. After removal of 0 bases from V and 3 bases from J, the junction contained 14 bases not matched to a gene. CDR3 size: 20 residues. Germline V CDR1 and CDR2: LGHNA, YNFKEQ. The chain's CDR3 is CASSQEGLRTLAGETDTQYF. CDR3 in DNA: TGTGCCAGCAGCCAAGAGGGACTCAGAACACTAGCGGGAGAGACAGATACGCAGTATTTT.

This clonotype was observed a few times. CDR3 sequence (DNA): TGTGCCAGCAGTCCGGCAGGTCGAGAGACCCAGTACTTC. Translating gives CASSPAGRETQYF. The chain couples TRBV2 to TRBJ2-5; D is uncertain. Trimming pared 5 bases from V and 4 bases from J, leaving 11 bases between. Germline values: CDR1 SNHLY, CDR2 FYNNEI. The CDR3 consists of 13 residues.

This clonotype was picked up many times. This chain joins TRBV3-1 and TRBJ2-7; the D gene could be TRBD1 or TRBD2 (6 bases each). The germline V gene has CDR1 LGHDT and CDR2 YNNKEL (reference sequence). The CDR3 has 16 residues. V was trimmed by 2 bases and J by 2 bases, leaving 16 bases between them. The CDR3 DNA is TGTGCCAGCAGCCAAAGGGGACTGGACAGTGCCTACGAGCAGTACTTC. It encodes CASSQRGLDSAYEQYF.